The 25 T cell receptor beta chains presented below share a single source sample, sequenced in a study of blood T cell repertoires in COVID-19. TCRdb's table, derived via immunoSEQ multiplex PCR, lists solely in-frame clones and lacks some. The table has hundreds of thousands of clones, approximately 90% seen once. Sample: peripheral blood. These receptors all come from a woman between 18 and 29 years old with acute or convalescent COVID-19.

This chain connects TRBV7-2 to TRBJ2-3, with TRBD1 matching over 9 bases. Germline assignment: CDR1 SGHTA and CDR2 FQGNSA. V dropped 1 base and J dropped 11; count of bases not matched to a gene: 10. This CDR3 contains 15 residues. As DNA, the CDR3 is TGTGCCAGCAGCTTAGGTTCTACAGGGGGCGTCGGGCAGTATTTT. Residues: CASSLGSTGGVGQYF. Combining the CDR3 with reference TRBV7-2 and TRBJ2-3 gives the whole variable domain GAGVSQSPSNKVTEKGKDVELRCDPISGHTALYWYRQSLGQGLEFLIYFQGNSAPDKSGLPSDRFSAERTGGSVSTLTIQRTQQEDSAVYLCASSLGSTGGVGQYFGPGTRLTVL.

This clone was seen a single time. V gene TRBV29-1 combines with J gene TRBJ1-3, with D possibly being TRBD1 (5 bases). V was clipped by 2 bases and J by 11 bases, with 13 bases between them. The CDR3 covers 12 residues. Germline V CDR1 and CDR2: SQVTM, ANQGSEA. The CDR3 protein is CSVETGTTAIYF. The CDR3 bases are TGCAGCGTTGAAACAGGTACTACGGCCATATATTTT. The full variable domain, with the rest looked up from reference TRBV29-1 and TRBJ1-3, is SAVISQKPSRDICQRGTSLTIQCQVDSQVTMMFWYRQQPGQSLTLIATANQGSEATYESGFVIDKFPISRPNLTFSTLTVSNMSPEDSSIYLCSVETGTTAIYFGEGSWLTVV.

The CDR3 spells CASTPQVRGGHTF. Here the CDR3 DNA reads TGTGCCAGCACCCCGCAAGTTCGGGGGGGCCACACCTTC. The J gene is TRBJ1-2, the V gene TRBV2; the D gene is possibly TRBD1 (6 bases). CDR3 size: 13 residues. Trimming removed 7 bases at V and 12 bases at J, with 21 bases between. CDR1 is SNHLY and CDR2 is FYNNEI in the germline V gene.

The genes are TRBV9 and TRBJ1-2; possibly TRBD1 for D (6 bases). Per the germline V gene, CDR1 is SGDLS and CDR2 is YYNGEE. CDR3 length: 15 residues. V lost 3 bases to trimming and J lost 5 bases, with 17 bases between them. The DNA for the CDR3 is TGTGCCAGCAGCGCCTCACCGGGACAACCGTATGGCTACACCTTC. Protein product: CASSASPGQPYGYTF.

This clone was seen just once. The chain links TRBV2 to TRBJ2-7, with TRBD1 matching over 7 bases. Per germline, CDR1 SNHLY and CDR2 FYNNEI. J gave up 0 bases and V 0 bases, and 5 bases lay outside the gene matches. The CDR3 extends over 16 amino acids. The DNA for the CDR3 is TGTGCCAGCAGTGAAGCCGTGACAGGGAACTCCTACGAGCAGTACTTC. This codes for CASSEAVTGNSYEQYF.

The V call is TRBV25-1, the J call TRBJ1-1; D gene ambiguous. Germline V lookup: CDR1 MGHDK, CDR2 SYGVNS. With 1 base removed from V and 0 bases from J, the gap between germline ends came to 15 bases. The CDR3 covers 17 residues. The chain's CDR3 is CASSELTPFEMNTEAFF. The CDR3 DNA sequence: TGTGCCAGCAGTGAATTAACTCCGTTCGAGATGAACACTGAAGCTTTCTTT.

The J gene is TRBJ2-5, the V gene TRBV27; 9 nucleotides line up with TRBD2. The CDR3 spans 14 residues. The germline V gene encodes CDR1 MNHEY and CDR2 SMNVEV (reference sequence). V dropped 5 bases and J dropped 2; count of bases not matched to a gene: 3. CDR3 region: CASSSGGYQETQYF. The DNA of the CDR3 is TGTGCCAGCAGTAGCGGGGGGTATCAAGAGACCCAGTACTTC.

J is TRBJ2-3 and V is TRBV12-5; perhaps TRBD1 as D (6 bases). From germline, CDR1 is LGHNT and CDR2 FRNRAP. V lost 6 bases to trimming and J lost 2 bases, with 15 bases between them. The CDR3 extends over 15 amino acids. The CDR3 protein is CASGPPGHPTDTQYF. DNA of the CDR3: TGTGCTAGTGGACCGCCGGGACACCCCACAGATACGCAGTATTTT.

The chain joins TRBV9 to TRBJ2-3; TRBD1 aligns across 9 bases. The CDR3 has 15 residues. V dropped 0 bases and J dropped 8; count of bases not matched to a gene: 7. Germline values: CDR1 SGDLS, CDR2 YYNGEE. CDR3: CASSVGGTGIATQYF. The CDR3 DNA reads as TGTGCCAGCAGCGTAGGTGGGACAGGGATCGCTACGCAGTATTTT.

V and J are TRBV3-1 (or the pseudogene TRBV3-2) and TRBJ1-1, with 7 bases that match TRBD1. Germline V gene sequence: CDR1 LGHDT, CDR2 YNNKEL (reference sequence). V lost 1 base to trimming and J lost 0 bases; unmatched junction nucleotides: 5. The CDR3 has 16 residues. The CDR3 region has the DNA TGTGCCAGCAGCCAAGCGGGACAGCACATGAACACTGAAGCTTTCTTT. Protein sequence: CASSQAGQHMNTEAFF.

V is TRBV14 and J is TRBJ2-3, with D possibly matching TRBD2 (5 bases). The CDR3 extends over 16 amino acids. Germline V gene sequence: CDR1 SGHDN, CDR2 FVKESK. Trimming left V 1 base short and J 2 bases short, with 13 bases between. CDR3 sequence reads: CASSQGYSGYTDTQYF. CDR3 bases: TGTGCCAGCAGCCAAGGGTACAGCGGATACACAGATACGCAGTATTTT. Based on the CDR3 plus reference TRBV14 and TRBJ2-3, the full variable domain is EAGVTQFPSHSVIEKGQTVTLRCDPISGHDNLYWYRRVMGKEIKFLLHFVKESKQDESGMPNNRFLAERTGGTYSTLKVQPAELEDSGVYFCASSQGYSGYTDTQYFGPGTRLTVL.

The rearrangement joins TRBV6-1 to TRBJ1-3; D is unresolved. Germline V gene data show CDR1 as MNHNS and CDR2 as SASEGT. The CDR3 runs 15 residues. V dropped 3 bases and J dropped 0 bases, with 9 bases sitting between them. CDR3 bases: TGTGCCAGCAGTGATTGGGCCAGCTCTGGAAACACCATATATTTT. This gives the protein CASSDWASSGNTIYF.

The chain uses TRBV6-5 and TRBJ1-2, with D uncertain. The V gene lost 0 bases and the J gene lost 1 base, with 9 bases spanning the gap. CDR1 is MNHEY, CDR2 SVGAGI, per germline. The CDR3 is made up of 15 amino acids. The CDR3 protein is CASSYSNRVNYGYTF. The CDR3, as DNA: TGTGCCAGCAGTTACTCTAACAGAGTTAACTATGGCTACACCTTC.

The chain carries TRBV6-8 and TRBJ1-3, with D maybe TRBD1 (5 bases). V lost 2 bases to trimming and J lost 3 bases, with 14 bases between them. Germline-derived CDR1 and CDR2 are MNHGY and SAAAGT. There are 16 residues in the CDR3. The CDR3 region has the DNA TGTGCCAGCAGTTACAAGGGACTGCAGTATGGAAACACCATATATTTT. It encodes CASSYKGLQYGNTIYF.

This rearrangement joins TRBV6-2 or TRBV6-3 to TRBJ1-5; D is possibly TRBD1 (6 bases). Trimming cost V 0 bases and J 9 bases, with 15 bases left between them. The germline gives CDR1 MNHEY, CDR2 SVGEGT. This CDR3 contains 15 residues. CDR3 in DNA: TGTGCCAGCAGTTACTCGACCAGGGGCCAGTCGCCCCAGCATTTT. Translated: CASSYSTRGQSPQHF.

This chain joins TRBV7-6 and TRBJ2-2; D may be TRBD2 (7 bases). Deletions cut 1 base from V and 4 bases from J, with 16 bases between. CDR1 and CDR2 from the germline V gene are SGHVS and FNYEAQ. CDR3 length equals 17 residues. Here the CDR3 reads CASSLVGGGVTTGELFF. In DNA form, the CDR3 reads TGTGCCAGCAGCTTAGTAGGGGGGGGAGTCACCACCGGGGAGCTGTTTTTT.

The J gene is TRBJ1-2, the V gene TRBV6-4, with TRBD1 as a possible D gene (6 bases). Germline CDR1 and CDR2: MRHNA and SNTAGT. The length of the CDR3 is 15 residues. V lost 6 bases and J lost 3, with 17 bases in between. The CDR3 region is CASSADGTGYYGYTF. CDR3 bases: TGTGCCAGCAGCGCAGACGGAACAGGGTACTATGGCTACACCTTC.

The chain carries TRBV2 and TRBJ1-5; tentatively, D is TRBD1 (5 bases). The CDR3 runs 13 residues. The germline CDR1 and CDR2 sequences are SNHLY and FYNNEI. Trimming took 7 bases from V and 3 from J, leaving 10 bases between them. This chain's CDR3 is CASNGGYNQPQHF. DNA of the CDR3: TGTGCCAGCAACGGGGGATACAATCAGCCCCAGCATTTT.

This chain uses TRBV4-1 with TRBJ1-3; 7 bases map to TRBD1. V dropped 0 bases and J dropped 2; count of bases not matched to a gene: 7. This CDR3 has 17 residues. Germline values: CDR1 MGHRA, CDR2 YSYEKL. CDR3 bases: TGCGCCAGCAGCCAAGATTTGACAGGGCGAACTGGAAACACCATATATTTT. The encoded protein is CASSQDLTGRTGNTIYF.

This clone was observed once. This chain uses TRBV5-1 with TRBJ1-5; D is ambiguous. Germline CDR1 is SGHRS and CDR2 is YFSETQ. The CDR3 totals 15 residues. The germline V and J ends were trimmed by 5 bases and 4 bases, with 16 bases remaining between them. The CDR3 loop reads CASRPTVSSNQPQHF. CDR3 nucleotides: TGCGCCAGCAGGCCTACAGTTAGTAGTAATCAGCCCCAGCATTTT.

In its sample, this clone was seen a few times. This CDR3 is CASSVEGGGSPLHF. The CDR3 nucleotides read TGTGCCAGCAGCGTCGAGGGGGGAGGGTCACCCCTCCACTTT. The V gene is TRBV9, the J gene TRBJ1-6; the D gene is possibly TRBD1 (6 bases). V lost 2 bases, J lost 10 bases, and 13 bases lay in between. The CDR3 runs to 14 residues. Germline V gene lookup returns CDR1 SGDLS and CDR2 YYNGEE.

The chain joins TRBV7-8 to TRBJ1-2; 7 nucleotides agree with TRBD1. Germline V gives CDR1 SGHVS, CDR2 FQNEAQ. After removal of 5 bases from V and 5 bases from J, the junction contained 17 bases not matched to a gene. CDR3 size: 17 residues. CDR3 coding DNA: TGTGCCAGCAGCGTCTCCGGGACAGAGCCTGCTTTTTATGGCTACACCTTC. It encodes CASSVSGTEPAFYGYTF.

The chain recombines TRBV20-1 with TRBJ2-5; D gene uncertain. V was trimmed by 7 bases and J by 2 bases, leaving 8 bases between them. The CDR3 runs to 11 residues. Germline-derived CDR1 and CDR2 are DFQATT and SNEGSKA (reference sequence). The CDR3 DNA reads TGCAGTGGGGCATTTCAAGAGACCCAGTACTTC. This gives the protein CSGAFQETQYF.

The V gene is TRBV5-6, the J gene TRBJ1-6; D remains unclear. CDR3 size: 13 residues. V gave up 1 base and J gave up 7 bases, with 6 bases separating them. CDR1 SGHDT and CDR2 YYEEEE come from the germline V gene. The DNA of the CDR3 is TGTGCCAGCAGCTTGTCTGCGAATTCACCCCTCCACTTT. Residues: CASSLSANSPLHF.

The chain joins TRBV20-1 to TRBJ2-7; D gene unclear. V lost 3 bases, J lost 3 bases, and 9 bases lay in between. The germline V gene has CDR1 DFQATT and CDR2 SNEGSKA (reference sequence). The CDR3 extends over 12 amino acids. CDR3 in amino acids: CSASDLNYEQYF. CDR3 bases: TGCAGTGCTAGTGATTTAAACTACGAGCAGTACTTC.